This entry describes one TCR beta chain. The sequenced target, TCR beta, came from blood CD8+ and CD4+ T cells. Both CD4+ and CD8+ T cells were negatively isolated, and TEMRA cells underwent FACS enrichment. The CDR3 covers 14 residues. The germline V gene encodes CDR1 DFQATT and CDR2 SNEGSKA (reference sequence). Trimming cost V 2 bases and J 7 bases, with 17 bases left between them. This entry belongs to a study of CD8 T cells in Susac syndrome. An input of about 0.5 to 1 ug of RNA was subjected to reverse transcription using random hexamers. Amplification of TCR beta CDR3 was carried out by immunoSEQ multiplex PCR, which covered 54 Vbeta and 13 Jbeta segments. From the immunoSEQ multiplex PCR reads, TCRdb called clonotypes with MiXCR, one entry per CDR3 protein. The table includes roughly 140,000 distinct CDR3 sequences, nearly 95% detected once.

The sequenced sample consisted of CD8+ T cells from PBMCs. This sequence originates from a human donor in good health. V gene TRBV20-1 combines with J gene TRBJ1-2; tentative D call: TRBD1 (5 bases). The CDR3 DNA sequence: TGCAGTGCTAGACCGTTGGGGGATCCGAGTGGCTACACCTTC. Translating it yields CSARPLGDPSGYTF.